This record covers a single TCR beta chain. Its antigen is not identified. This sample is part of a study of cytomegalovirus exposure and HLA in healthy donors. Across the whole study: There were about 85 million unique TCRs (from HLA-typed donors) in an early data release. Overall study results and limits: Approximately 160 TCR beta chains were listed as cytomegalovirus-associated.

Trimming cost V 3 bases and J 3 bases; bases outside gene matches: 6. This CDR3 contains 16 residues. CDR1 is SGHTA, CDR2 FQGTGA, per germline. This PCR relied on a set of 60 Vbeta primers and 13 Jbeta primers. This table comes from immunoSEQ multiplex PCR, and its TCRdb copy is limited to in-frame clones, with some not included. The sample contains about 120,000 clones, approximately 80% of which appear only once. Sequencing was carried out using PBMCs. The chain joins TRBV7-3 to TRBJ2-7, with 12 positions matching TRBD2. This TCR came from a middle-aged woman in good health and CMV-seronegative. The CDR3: CASSLSSGGALYEQYF. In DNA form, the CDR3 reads TGTGCCAGCAGCTTGTCTAGCGGGGGGGCACTCTACGAGCAGTACTTC.